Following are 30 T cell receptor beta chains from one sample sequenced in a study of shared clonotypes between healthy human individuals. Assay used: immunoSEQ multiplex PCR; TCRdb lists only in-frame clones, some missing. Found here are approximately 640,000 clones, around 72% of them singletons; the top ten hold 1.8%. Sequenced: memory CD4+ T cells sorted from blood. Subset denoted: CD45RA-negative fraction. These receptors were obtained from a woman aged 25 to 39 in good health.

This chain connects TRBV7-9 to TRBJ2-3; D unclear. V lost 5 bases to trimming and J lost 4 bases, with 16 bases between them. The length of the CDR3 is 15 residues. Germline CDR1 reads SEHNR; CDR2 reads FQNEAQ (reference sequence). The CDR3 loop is CASSLRRTIADTQYF. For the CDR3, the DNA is TGTGCCAGCAGCCTGAGACGAACGATAGCAGATACGCAGTATTTT.

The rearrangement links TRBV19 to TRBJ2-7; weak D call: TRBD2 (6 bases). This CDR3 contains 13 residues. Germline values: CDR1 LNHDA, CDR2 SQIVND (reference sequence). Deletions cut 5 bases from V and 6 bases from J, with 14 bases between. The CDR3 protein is CASSSRLVGEQYF. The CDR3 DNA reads TGTGCCAGTAGTTCCCGACTAGTCGGCGAGCAGTACTTC.

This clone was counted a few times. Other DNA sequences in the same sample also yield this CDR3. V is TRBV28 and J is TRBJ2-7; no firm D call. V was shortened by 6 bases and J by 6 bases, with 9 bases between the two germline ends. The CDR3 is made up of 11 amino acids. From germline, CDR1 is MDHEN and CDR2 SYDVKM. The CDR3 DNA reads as TGTGCCAGCAGCTCTATTCGCGAGCAGTACTTC. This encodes CASSSIREQYF.

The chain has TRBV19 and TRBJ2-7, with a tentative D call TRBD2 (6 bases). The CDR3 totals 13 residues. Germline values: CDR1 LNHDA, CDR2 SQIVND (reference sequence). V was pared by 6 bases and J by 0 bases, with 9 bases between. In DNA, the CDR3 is TGTGCCAGTAGCCGGACTATCTCCTACGAGCAGTACTTC. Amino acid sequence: CASSRTISYEQYF. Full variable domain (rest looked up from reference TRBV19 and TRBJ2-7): DGGITQSPKYLFRKEGQNVTLSCEQNLNHDAMYWYRQDPGQGLRLIYYSQIVNDFQKGDIAEGYSVSREKKESFPLTVTSAQKNPTAFYLCASSRTISYEQYFGPGTRLTVT.

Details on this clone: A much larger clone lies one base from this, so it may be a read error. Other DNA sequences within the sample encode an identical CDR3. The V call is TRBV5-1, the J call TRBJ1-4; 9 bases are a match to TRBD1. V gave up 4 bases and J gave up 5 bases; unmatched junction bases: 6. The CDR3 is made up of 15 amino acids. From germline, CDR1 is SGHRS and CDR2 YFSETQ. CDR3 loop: CASSLGDRDNEKLFF. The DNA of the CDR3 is TGCGCCAGCAGCCTGGGGGACAGGGACAATGAAAAACTGTTTTTT.

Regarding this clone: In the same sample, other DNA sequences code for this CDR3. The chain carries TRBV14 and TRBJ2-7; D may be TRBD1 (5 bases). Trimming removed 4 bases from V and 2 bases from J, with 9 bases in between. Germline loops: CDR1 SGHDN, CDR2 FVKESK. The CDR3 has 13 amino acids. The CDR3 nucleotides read TGTGCCAGCAGCCGCGACAGAACCTACGAGCAGTACTTC. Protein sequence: CASSRDRTYEQYF.

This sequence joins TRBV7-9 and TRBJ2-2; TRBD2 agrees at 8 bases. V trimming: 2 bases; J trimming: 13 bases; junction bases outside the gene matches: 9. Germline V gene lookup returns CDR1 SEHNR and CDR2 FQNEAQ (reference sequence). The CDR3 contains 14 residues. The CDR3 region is CASSLTSGAFRLFF. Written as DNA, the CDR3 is TGTGCCAGCAGCTTAACTAGCGGTGCCTTTAGGCTGTTTTTT.

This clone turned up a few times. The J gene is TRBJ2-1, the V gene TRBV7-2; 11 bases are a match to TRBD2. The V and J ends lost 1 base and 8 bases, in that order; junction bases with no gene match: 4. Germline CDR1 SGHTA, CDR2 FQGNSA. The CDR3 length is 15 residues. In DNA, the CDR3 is TGTGCCAGCAGCTTAGGACTAGCGGGAATCGATGAGCAGTTCTTC. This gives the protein CASSLGLAGIDEQFF.

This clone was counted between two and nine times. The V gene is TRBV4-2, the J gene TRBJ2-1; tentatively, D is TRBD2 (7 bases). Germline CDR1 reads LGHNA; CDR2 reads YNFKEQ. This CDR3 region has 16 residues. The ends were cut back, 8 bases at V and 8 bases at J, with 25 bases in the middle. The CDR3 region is CASRTGSSGNRDEQFF. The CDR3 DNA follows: TGTGCCAGCCGAACAGGGTCCAGCGGGAACCGGGATGAGCAGTTCTTC.

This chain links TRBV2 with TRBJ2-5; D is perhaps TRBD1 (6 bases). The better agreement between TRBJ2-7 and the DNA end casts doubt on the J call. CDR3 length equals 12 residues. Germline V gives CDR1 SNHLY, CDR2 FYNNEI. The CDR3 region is CASSRQANEQYF. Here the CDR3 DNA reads TGTGCCAGCAGTCGACAGGCAAACGAGCAGTACTTC.

CDR3 nucleotide sequence: TGCGCCAGCAGCCCATCGACAGTGGAAGGACCCTACGAGCAGTACTTC. Protein: CASSPSTVEGPYEQYF. V gene TRBV5-1 combines with J gene TRBJ2-7, with D possibly being TRBD1 (5 bases). Germline CDR1 and CDR2: SGHRS and YFSETQ. Trimming took 4 bases from V and 2 from J, leaving 19 bases between them. The length of the CDR3 is 16 residues.

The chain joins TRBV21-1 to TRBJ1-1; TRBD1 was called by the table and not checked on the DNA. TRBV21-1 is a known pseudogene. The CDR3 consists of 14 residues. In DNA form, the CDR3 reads TGTGCCAGCAGCAAAGGAAGTAGACAGGGTGAAGCTTTCTTT. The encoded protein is CASSKGSRQGEAFF.

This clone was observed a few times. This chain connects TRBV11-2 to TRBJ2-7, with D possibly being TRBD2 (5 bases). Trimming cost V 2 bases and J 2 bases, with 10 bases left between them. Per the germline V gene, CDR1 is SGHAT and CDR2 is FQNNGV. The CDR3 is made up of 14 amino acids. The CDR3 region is CASSLRSGTYEQYF. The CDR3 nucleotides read TGTGCCAGCAGCTTACGAAGCGGCACCTACGAGCAGTACTTC.

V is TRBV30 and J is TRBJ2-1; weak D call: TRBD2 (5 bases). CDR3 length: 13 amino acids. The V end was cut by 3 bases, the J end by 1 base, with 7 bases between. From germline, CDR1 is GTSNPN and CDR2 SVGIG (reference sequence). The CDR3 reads CAWSGKSYNEQFF. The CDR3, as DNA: TGTGCCTGGAGCGGGAAATCCTACAATGAGCAGTTCTTC.

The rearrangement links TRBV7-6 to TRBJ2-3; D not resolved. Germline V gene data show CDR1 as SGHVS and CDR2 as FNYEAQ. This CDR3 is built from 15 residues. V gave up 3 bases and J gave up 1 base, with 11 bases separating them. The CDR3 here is CASSFFRLGTDTQYF. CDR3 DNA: TGTGCCAGCAGCTTCTTCCGTCTAGGCACAGATACGCAGTATTTT.

CDR3 sequence (DNA): TGTGCCAGCAGCCCTGCTAGCGGGAGGGCCTCGGGCTCCTACAATGAGCAGTTCTTC. Translation: CASSPASGRASGSYNEQFF. The chain is built from TRBV28 and TRBJ2-1; the match to TRBD2 covers 12 bases. Unmatched junction bases numbered 12, after V lost 6 bases and J lost 0 bases. The germline CDR1 and CDR2 sequences are MDHEN and SYDVKM. The CDR3 length is 19 residues.

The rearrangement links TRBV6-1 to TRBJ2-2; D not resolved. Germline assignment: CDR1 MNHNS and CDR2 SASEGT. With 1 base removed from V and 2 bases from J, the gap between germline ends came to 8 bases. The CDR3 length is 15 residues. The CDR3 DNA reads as TGTGCCAGCAGTGAAGTGGTGGTTAACACCGGGGAGCTGTTTTTT. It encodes CASSEVVVNTGELFF.

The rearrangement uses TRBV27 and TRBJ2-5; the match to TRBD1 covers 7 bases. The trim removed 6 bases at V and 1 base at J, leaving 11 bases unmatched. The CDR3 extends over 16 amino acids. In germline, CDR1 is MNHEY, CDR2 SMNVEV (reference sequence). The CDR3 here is CASRKGQPLAQETQYF. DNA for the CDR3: TGTGCCAGCAGAAAGGGACAGCCCCTCGCCCAAGAGACCCAGTACTTC.

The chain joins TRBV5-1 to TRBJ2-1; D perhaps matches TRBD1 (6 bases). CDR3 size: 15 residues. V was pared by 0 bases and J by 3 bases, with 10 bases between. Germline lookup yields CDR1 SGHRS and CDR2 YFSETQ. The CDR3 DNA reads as TGCGCCAGCAGCTTGGTGGGACAACTCTACAATGAGCAGTTCTTC. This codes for CASSLVGQLYNEQFF. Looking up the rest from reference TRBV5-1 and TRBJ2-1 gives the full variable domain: KAGVTQTPRYLIKTRGQQVTLSCSPISGHRSVSWYQQTPGQGLQFLFEYFSETQRNKGNFPGRFSGRQFSNSRSEMNVSTLELGDSALYLCASSLVGQLYNEQFFGPGTRLTVL.

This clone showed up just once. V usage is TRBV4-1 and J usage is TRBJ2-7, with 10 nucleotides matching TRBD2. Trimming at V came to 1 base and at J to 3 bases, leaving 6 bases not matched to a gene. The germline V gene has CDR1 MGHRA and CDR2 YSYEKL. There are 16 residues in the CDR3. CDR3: CASSQGWTSGDYEQYF. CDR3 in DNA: TGCGCCAGCAGCCAAGGTTGGACTAGCGGTGACTACGAGCAGTACTTC.

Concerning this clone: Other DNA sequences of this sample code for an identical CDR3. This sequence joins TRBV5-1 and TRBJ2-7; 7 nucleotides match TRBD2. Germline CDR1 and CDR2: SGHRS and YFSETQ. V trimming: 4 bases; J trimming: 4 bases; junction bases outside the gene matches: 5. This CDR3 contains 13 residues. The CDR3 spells CASSPGTTYEQYF. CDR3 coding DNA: TGCGCCAGCAGCCCCGGGACTACTTACGAGCAGTACTTC.

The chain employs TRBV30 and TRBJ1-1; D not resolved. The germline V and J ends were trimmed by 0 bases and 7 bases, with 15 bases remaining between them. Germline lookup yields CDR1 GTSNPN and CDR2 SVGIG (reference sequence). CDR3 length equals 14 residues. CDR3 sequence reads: CAWSVRRPVSEAFF. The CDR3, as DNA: TGTGCCTGGAGTGTCCGCAGGCCAGTCAGTGAAGCTTTCTTT.

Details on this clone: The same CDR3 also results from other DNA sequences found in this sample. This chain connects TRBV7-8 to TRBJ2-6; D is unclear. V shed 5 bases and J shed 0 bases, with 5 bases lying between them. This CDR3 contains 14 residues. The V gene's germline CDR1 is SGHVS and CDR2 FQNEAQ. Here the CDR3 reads CASSLSSGANVLTF. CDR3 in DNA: TGTGCCAGCAGCCTTTCCTCTGGGGCCAACGTCCTGACTTTC.

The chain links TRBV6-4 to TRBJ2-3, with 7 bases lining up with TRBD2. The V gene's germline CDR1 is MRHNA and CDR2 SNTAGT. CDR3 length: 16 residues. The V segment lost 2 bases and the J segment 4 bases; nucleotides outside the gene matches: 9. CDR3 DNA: TGTGCCAGCAGTGACCGGGACTACCCCAATCCAGATACGCAGTATTTT. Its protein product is CASSDRDYPNPDTQYF.

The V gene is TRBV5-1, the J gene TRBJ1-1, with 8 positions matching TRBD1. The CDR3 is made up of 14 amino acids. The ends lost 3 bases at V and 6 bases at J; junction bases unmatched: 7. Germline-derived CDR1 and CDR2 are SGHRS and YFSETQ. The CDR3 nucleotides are TGCGCCAGCAGCTCGACAGGGGTCGCCTCTGAAGCTTTCTTT. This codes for CASSSTGVASEAFF.

The CDR3 DNA follows: TGTGCCAGCTCACCCAACTATGCGGAGACCCAGTACTTC. Protein product: CASSPNYAETQYF. The chain couples TRBV18 to TRBJ2-5; D is unresolved. This CDR3 spans 13 amino acids. Trimming pared 3 bases from V and 5 bases from J, leaving 10 bases between. The germline V gene encodes CDR1 KGHSH and CDR2 LQKENI.

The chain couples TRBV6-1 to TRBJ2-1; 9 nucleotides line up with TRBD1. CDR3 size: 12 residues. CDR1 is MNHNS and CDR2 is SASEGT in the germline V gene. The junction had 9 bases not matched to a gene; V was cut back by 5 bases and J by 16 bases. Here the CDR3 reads CASSKYRDRDFF. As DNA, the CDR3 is TGTGCCAGCAGTAAATACCGGGACAGGGATTTCTTC.

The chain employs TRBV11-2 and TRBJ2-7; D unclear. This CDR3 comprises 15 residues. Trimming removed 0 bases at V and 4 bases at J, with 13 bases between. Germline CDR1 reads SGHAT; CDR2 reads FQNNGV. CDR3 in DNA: TGTGCCAGCAGCTTAGATCTGCCTAGTCTTTACGAGCAGTACTTC. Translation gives CASSLDLPSLYEQYF.

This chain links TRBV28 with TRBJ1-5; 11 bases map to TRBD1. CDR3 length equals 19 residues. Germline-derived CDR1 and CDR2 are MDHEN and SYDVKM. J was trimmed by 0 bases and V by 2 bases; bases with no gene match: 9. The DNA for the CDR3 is TGTGCCAGCAGTTTAGTACGGTGGGACAGGGGGATTAGCAATCAGCCCCAGCATTTT. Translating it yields CASSLVRWDRGISNQPQHF.

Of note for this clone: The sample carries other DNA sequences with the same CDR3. The CDR3 coding sequence is TGTGCCAGTAGGCGGGACAGGGGGGCCACCGGGGAGCTGTTTTTT. Its protein is CASRRDRGATGELFF. The chain employs TRBV19 and TRBJ2-2, with 11 bases aligning to TRBD1. Germline lookup yields CDR1 LNHDA and CDR2 SQIVND (reference sequence). This CDR3 region has 15 residues. V gave up 6 bases and J gave up 4 bases; unmatched junction bases: 4.